Listed below are T cell receptor beta chains from one sample, sequenced in a study of blood T cell repertoires in COVID-19. Some clones are missing from TCRdb's copy, which holds only in-frame ones; the method was immunoSEQ multiplex PCR. The data show over 250,000 clones, around nine tenths seen once. Sample: PBMCs or T cells enriched from blood (not recorded which). The receptors were gathered from a woman aged 55-70 years who had recovered from COVID-19. The CDR3 runs from the conserved cysteine through the conserved F or W. The D gene is left open where the match is weak. A row's size may be missing; if present it is once, few, many or a size class.

length: 14; J: TRBJ2-1; V: TRBV5-4; D: -; size: -; DNA: TGTGCCAGCAGTCTCGGGGGTCCCTACAATGAGCAGTTCTTC; CDR3: CASSLGGPYNEQFF
length: 14; J: TRBJ2-7; V: TRBV19; D: -; size: -; DNA: TGTGCCAGTAGTATAACGGGAAAACCTTACGAGCAGTACTTC; CDR3: CASSITGKPYEQYF
length: 15; J: TRBJ2-1; V: TRBV3-1/TRBV3-2; D: TRBD1; size: -; DNA: TGTGCCAGCAGCCGCGGGACAGGCTCCTACAATGAGCAGTTCTTC; CDR3: CASSRGTGSYNEQFF
length: 15; J: TRBJ1-6; V: TRBV28; D: TRBD1; size: -; DNA: TGTGCCAGCAGTACGTCCGGGACAGGGTATTCACCCCTCCACTTT; CDR3: CASSTSGTGYSPLHF
length: 12; J: TRBJ2-1; V: TRBV11-2; D: -; size: -; DNA: TGTGCCAGCAGTTACGTGCGCAATGAGCAGTTCTTC; CDR3: CASSYVRNEQFF
length: 15; J: TRBJ2-3; V: TRBV7-9; D: TRBD2; size: once; DNA: TGTGCCAGCCAGCCGCTAGCGGGAGCCGAAGATACGCAGTATTTT; CDR3: CASQPLAGAEDTQYF
length: 14; J: TRBJ2-5; V: TRBV3-1/TRBV3-2; D: TRBD1; size: -; DNA: TGTGCCAGCAGCCTAAACAGGGGGCGAGAGACCCAGTACTTC; CDR3: CASSLNRGRETQYF
length: 14; J: TRBJ1-1; V: TRBV30; D: -; size: once; DNA: TGTGCCTGGAGTGTACTGATGGTGAACACTGAAGCTTTCTTT; CDR3: CAWSVLMVNTEAFF
length: 15; J: TRBJ1-1; V: TRBV5-1; D: -; size: once; DNA: TGCGCCAGCAGCTTGAGGCAGGGGAGGGAAACTGAAGCTTTCTTT; CDR3: CASSLRQGRETEAFF
length: 14; J: TRBJ2-1; V: TRBV7-3; D: TRBD2; size: -; DNA: TGTGCCAGCAGCCGGACTAGTACCTACAATGAGCAGTTCTTC; CDR3: CASSRTSTYNEQFF
length: 13; J: TRBJ1-2; V: TRBV27; D: -; size: -; DNA: TGTGCCAGCAGACCGGGGGGTCACTATGGCTACACCTTC; CDR3: CASRPGGHYGYTF
length: 16; J: TRBJ1-5; V: TRBV12-2; D: -; size: -; DNA: TGTGCAAGTCGCTTAAAAGAGGGAGGGGTTTGGCAGCCCCAGCATTTT; CDR3: CASRLKEGGVWQPQHF
length: 18; J: TRBJ1-3; V: TRBV21-1; D: -; size: once; DNA: TGTGCCAGCAGCAAAGAGGTAGGAGAGGATACACCTGGAAACACCATATATTTT; CDR3: CASSKEVGEDTPGNTIYF
length: 15; J: TRBJ2-7; V: TRBV18; D: TRBD1; size: -; DNA: TGTGCCAGCTCACCACCGACAGGGGCCGCCTACGAGCAGTACTTC; CDR3: CASSPPTGAAYEQYF
length: 15; J: TRBJ2-3; V: TRBV30; D: -; size: -; DNA: TGTGCCTGGAGGGGAGGAACAGGGGCCGAGCGCCCCCAGTATTTT; CDR3: CAWRGGTGAERPQYF
length: 15; J: TRBJ1-1; V: TRBV11-2; D: TRBD1; size: -; DNA: TGTGCCAGCAGGGGACAGGGGTTAGGTAGGGCTGAAGCTTTCTTT; CDR3: CASRGQGLGRAEAFF
length: 13; J: TRBJ1-1; V: TRBV28; D: TRBD1; size: -; DNA: TGTGCCAGCGGCAGGGGGAGGAACACTGAAGCTTTCTTT; CDR3: CASGRGRNTEAFF
length: 15; J: TRBJ2-7; V: TRBV7-8; D: -; size: -; DNA: TGTGCCAGCAGCTTACAGGCTTCATCAATCCTCGAGCAGTACTTC; CDR3: CASSLQASSILEQYF
length: 16; J: TRBJ2-5; V: TRBV19; D: TRBD2; size: -; DNA: TGTGCCAGTAGTAGGGGACTAGCGGGAGAAGGAGAGACCCAGTACTTC; CDR3: CASSRGLAGEGETQYF
length: 13; J: TRBJ1-2; V: TRBV6-5; D: -; size: -; DNA: TGTGCCAGCAGTCCGCCTAGAGGCCCAGGCTACACCTTC; CDR3: CASSPPRGPGYTF
length: 16; J: TRBJ1-4; V: TRBV7-9; D: -; size: -; DNA: TGTGCCAGCAGCACCAACCCCAGCGCAACTAATGAAAAACTGTTTTTT; CDR3: CASSTNPSATNEKLFF
length: 15; J: TRBJ2-5; V: TRBV6-5; D: TRBD2; size: -; DNA: TGTGCCAGCAGTTACTCGGGCGCGGGAGTGGAGACCCAGTACTTC; CDR3: CASSYSGAGVETQYF
length: 10; J: TRBJ2-5; V: TRBV12-5; D: -; size: -; DNA: TGTGCTAGTGCTAGGGAGACCCAGTACTTC; CDR3: CASARETQYF
length: 15; J: TRBJ2-5; V: TRBV28; D: -; size: once; DNA: TGTGCCAGCATTCCTGGGGGGAATCCCCAAGAGACCCAGTACTTC; CDR3: CASIPGGNPQETQYF
length: 14; J: TRBJ1-2; V: TRBV5-4; D: TRBD1; size: -; DNA: TGTGCCAGCAGCCCAGGACAGGGGGCATATGGCTACACCTTC; CDR3: CASSPGQGAYGYTF
length: 13; J: TRBJ2-7; V: TRBV7-9; D: -; size: -; DNA: TGTGCCAGCAGCTTAGTTTCGCGCTACGAGCAGTACTTC; CDR3: CASSLVSRYEQYF
length: 16; J: TRBJ2-1; V: TRBV7-6; D: TRBD2; size: -; DNA: TGTGCCAGCAGCTTAACTAGCGGGAGCCACTACAATGAGCAGTTCTTC; CDR3: CASSLTSGSHYNEQFF
length: 16; J: TRBJ2-3; V: TRBV11-1; D: TRBD2; size: -; DNA: TGTGCCAGCAGGCACGAGGGAGGGGAGGAGGGAGATACGCAGTATTTT; CDR3: CASRHEGGEEGDTQYF
length: 16; J: TRBJ2-1; V: TRBV28; D: -; size: once; DNA: TGTGCCAGCAGTCCCCCTTGGACACGCTCCTACAATGAGCAGTTCTTC; CDR3: CASSPPWTRSYNEQFF
length: 15; J: TRBJ2-2; V: TRBV5-1; D: -; size: -; DNA: TGCGCCAGCAGCTTGGCCGGCGGGGACACCGGGGAGCTGTTTTTT; CDR3: CASSLAGGDTGELFF
length: 12; J: TRBJ2-1; V: TRBV29-1; D: -; size: -; DNA: TGCAGCTCACGCCGACAAAACAATGAGCAGTTCTTC; CDR3: CSSRRQNNEQFF
length: 18; J: TRBJ2-1; V: TRBV7-6; D: TRBD2; size: -; DNA: TGTGCCAGCAGCCGGGGAGGGCTAGCGGACCGTCAGGACAATGAGCAGTTCTTC; CDR3: CASSRGGLADRQDNEQFF
length: 15; J: TRBJ2-1; V: TRBV5-1; D: TRBD2; size: -; DNA: TGCGCCAGCAGCATACTAGCGGGCTCCTACAATGAGCAGTTCTTC; CDR3: CASSILAGSYNEQFF
length: 16; J: TRBJ1-4; V: TRBV11-2; D: -; size: -; DNA: TGTGCCAGCAGCTTAGATATCCCCCGAGATAATGAAAAACTGTTTTTT; CDR3: CASSLDIPRDNEKLFF
length: 16; J: TRBJ1-4; V: TRBV27; D: -; size: -; DNA: TGTGCCAGCACCCTCATGGCAGGCCCAACTAATGAAAAACTGTTTTTT; CDR3: CASTLMAGPTNEKLFF
length: 12; J: TRBJ1-2; V: TRBV24-1; D: -; size: -; DNA: TGTGCCACCAGTGATTTGCTCGATGGCTACACCTTC; CDR3: CATSDLLDGYTF
length: 15; J: TRBJ2-2; V: TRBV5-4; D: -; size: -; DNA: TGTGCCAGCAGCCCAGACGGGATCTACACCGGGGAGCTGTTTTTT; CDR3: CASSPDGIYTGELFF
length: 14; J: TRBJ2-7; V: TRBV20-1; D: TRBD1; size: once; DNA: TGCAGTGCTAGTTTGGGACAGGGATCCCACGAGCAGTACTTC; CDR3: CSASLGQGSHEQYF
length: 13; J: TRBJ2-5; V: TRBV2; D: -; size: once; DNA: TGTGCCAGCAGTGGACAGAGAGAAGAGACCCAGTACTTC; CDR3: CASSGQREETQYF
length: 11; J: TRBJ1-4; V: TRBV27; D: -; size: -; DNA: TGTGCCAGCAGGGAGCGCGAAAAACTGTTTTTT; CDR3: CASREREKLFF
length: 17; J: TRBJ2-7; V: TRBV4-1; D: TRBD2; size: -; DNA: TGCGCCAGCAGCCAAGAAGGGCGGGGGGTCCCCGGGTACGAGCAGTACTTC; CDR3: CASSQEGRGVPGYEQYF
length: 13; J: TRBJ1-5; V: TRBV28; D: -; size: -; DNA: TGTGCCAGCAGGCAACCGGTGGATCAGCCCCAGCATTTT; CDR3: CASRQPVDQPQHF
length: 15; J: TRBJ1-2; V: TRBV7-9; D: TRBD1; size: -; DNA: TGTGCCAGCAGCCTTGCTGCAGGGACAGGGAATGGCTACACCTTC; CDR3: CASSLAAGTGNGYTF
length: 15; J: TRBJ2-1; V: TRBV11-3; D: -; size: -; DNA: TGTGCCAGCAGCTTAGCTGGCGGTTCCTACAATGAGCAGTTCTTC; CDR3: CASSLAGGSYNEQFF
length: 13; J: TRBJ2-1; V: TRBV12-3/TRBV12-4; D: -; size: -; DNA: TGTGCCAGCTTACTCCAAAGCTACAATGAGCAGTTCTTC; CDR3: CASLLQSYNEQFF
length: 16; J: TRBJ2-1; V: TRBV7-6; D: TRBD1; size: -; DNA: TGTGCCAGCAGCTCCAGGACAGGGGGTCCCTACAATGAGCAGTTCTTC; CDR3: CASSSRTGGPYNEQFF
length: 15; J: TRBJ2-5; V: TRBV3-1/TRBV3-2; D: TRBD1; size: once; DNA: TGTGCCAGCAGCCCTTTTAGGGGGCCGTGGGAGACCCAGTACTTC; CDR3: CASSPFRGPWETQYF
length: 14; J: TRBJ1-3; V: TRBV5-3; D: -; size: -; DNA: TGTGCCAGAAGGACTTGCGGCTCTGGAAACACCATATATTTT; CDR3: CARRTCGSGNTIYF
length: 15; J: TRBJ1-5; V: TRBV11-2; D: -; size: -; DNA: TGTGCCAGCAGCTTAGAGCCCTATAGCAATCAGCCCCAGCATTTT; CDR3: CASSLEPYSNQPQHF
length: 14; J: TRBJ2-7; V: TRBV4-1; D: TRBD1; size: -; DNA: TGCGCCAGCAGCCTCTCGACAGGGGTGGACGAGCAGTACTTC; CDR3: CASSLSTGVDEQYF
length: 14; J: TRBJ2-2; V: TRBV18; D: -; size: -; DNA: TGTGCCAGCTCACCAATGGAGTGGACCGGGGAGCTGTTTTTT; CDR3: CASSPMEWTGELFF
length: 14; J: TRBJ1-5; V: TRBV28; D: TRBD1; size: -; DNA: TGTGCCAGCAGAGGGGGACAGGGGATTCAGCCCCAGCATTTT; CDR3: CASRGGQGIQPQHF
length: 15; J: TRBJ2-6; V: TRBV5-1; D: -; size: -; DNA: TGCGCCAGCAGCTTGGGGGAGACTGGGGCCAACGTCCTGACTTTC; CDR3: CASSLGETGANVLTF
length: 13; J: TRBJ2-1; V: TRBV19; D: -; size: -; DNA: TGTGCCAGTAGTATGGGGGGCTACAATGAGCAGTTCTTC; CDR3: CASSMGGYNEQFF
length: 13; J: TRBJ1-1; V: TRBV2; D: -; size: -; DNA: TGTGCCAGCAGACGACCGGGAAACACTGAAGCTTTCTTT; CDR3: CASRRPGNTEAFF
length: 13; J: TRBJ1-2; V: TRBV11-3; D: -; size: -; DNA: TGTGCCAGCAGCTTAGATATGGAGGGTGGCTACACCTTC; CDR3: CASSLDMEGGYTF
length: 14; J: TRBJ1-5; V: TRBV19; D: -; size: -; DNA: TGTGCCACTAGACCGGGACATAGCAATCAGCCCCAGCATTTT; CDR3: CATRPGHSNQPQHF
length: 16; J: TRBJ2-3; V: TRBV6-5; D: TRBD2; size: once; DNA: TGTGCCAGCAGTTACAAAGGGCGGGGGGGCACAGATACGCAGTATTTT; CDR3: CASSYKGRGGTDTQYF
length: 15; J: TRBJ1-1; V: TRBV18; D: -; size: few; DNA: TGTGCCAGCTCACCAGAAAACACTCAGGGAACTGAAGCTTTCTTT; CDR3: CASSPENTQGTEAFF
length: 13; J: TRBJ2-1; V: TRBV28; D: -; size: -; DNA: TGTGCCAGCTCCGGGACAAACTACAATGAGCAGTTCTTC; CDR3: CASSGTNYNEQFF